This is a list of T cell receptor beta chains from one sample in a study of OX40 agonist ivuxolimab in advanced cancers. The protocol was immunoSEQ multiplex PCR, while the TCRdb copy is restricted to in-frame clones and leaves out a portion. The sample yields roughly 14,000 clones, roughly 80% seen once. The sequencing here drew on CD4+ or CD8+ T cells sorted from blood, taken in a trial of the OX40 agonist ivuxolimab. Source of these receptors: an adult with an advanced solid tumor such as melanoma, head and neck, liver or kidney cancer. Both conserved end residues are part of each CDR3. D genes are given only for firm matches. Size is stated for part of the rows, as once, few or many counts, or as a class when the clone is expanded.

V	size	J	D	DNA	CDR3
TRBV29-1	-	TRBJ2-7	TRBD2	TGCAGCGTTGAAGGACTAGCGGACGAGCAGTACTTC	CSVEGLADEQYF
TRBV7-9	-	TRBJ2-7	-	TGTGCCAGCAGCTCAACGCTCGGTGTGAAGAGCTCCTACGAGCAGTACTTC	CASSSTLGVKSSYEQYF
TRBV7-9	-	TRBJ2-7	-	TGTGCCAGCAGCTCGACCACCTACGAGCAGTACTTC	CASSSTTYEQYF
TRBV2	-	TRBJ1-1	-	TGTGCCAGCAAGGAGTTCTTACCTGAAGCTTTCTTT	CASKEFLPEAFF
TRBV28	-	TRBJ1-2	-	TGTGCCAGCAGTTCGGTTAGAGGAGTTAACTATGGCTACACCTTC	CASSSVRGVNYGYTF
TRBV7-9	many	TRBJ1-2	TRBD1	TGTGCCAGCAGCGGGGACCGGGACAGACTCTATGGCTACACCTTC	CASSGDRDRLYGYTF
TRBV2	-	TRBJ2-5	-	TGTGCCAGCTCGCCTTCGAGGGCCCAGTACTTC	CASSPSRAQYF
TRBV3-1/TRBV3-2	-	TRBJ1-5	-	TGTGCCCCCATGCCCCAGCATTTT	CAPMPQHF
TRBV4-3	-	TRBJ1-2	TRBD1	TGCGCCAGCAGCCCGGGGACAGGGACCTATGGCTACACCTTC	CASSPGTGTYGYTF
TRBV23-1	medium-sized	TRBJ2-3	TRBD2	TGCGCCAGCAGTCCGGGGGAGCGGGAGTACACAGATACGCAGTATTTT	CASSPGEREYTDTQYF
TRBV30	once	TRBJ1-1	TRBD1	TGTGCCTGGAGCGCCCCAGGGGGCCTTTCGGAAGCTTTCTTT	CAWSAPGGLSEAFF
TRBV29-1	few	TRBJ1-1	-	TGCAGCGTTGCGGATCTGGGGGCCCGGGGAAGTGAAGCTTTCTTT	CSVADLGARGSEAFF
TRBV11-2	-	TRBJ2-1	TRBD2	TGTGCCAGCAGCTTTTCCTGGGGGCGGGAGGGAATGAATGAGCAGTTCTTC	CASSFSWGREGMNEQFF
TRBV25-1	-	TRBJ2-7	-	TGTGCCAGCAGTGACGCGCAGGGCTACGAGCAGTACTTC	CASSDAQGYEQYF
TRBV4-1	-	TRBJ2-7	TRBD2	TGCGCCAGCAGCCCCGTAGCGGGAGACTACGAGCAGTACTTC	CASSPVAGDYEQYF
TRBV7-3	-	TRBJ2-3	-	TGTGCCAGCAGCTTATTAGGGGGAGGGACCGCAGATACGCAGTATTTT	CASSLLGGGTADTQYF
TRBV5-3	-	TRBJ1-2	TRBD1	TGTGCCAGCAGCGGGGACCGGGACAGACTCTATGGCTACACCTTC	CASSGDRDRLYGYTF
TRBV21-1	-	TRBJ2-7	-	TGTGCCAGCAGCAAAGAACTCGCGGGGGGCTCCTACGAGCAGTACTTC	CASSKELAGGSYEQYF
TRBV5-1	-	TRBJ1-1	-	TGCGCCAGCAGCCCGAGGGGGGACACTGAAGCTTTCTTT	CASSPRGDTEAFF
TRBV4-3	once	TRBJ2-7	-	TGCGCCAGCAGCCAAGCCCCTGGGGATAACGAGCAGTACTTC	CASSQAPGDNEQYF
TRBV5-5	once	TRBJ1-3	-	TGTGCCAGCGGGTTTAGGGGATCTGGAAACACCATATATTTT	CASGFRGSGNTIYF
TRBV9	-	TRBJ2-3	TRBD1	TGTGCCAGCAGCGTACTGGGGCAGGGGGCAGATACGCAGTATTTT	CASSVLGQGADTQYF
TRBV6-5	few	TRBJ2-3	TRBD2	TGTGCCAGCAGTTTCACTAGCGGGGGGGCAGATACGCAGTATTTT	CASSFTSGGADTQYF
TRBV5-6	-	TRBJ1-2	-	TGTGCCAGCAGCCTGGTGGGACGTAACTATGGCTACACCTTC	CASSLVGRNYGYTF
TRBV13	-	TRBJ2-3	-	TGTGCCAGCAAGGGGGATACGCAGTATTTT	CASKGDTQYF
TRBV19	-	TRBJ2-1	TRBD2	TGTGCCAGTAGTCCCCCGGCGGGAGGGCCCCATGAGCAGTTCTTC	CASSPPAGGPHEQFF
TRBV19	-	TRBJ2-1	-	TGTGCCAGTAGTATATGGGATCATGAGCAGTTCTTC	CASSIWDHEQFF
TRBV9	-	TRBJ2-6	-	TGTGCCAGCAGCGTAGCCCCTTCTGGGGCCAACGTCCTGACTTTC	CASSVAPSGANVLTF
TRBV21-1	-	TRBJ2-4	-	TGTGCCAGCAGTCAAGTTCCGCCCCCTGCCAAAAACATTCAGTACTTC	CASSQVPPPAKNIQYF
TRBV5-5	medium-sized	TRBJ1-5	-	TGTGCCAGCAGCTTGGTGGAGGGGAGGTATTGGCCCCAGCATTTT	CASSLVEGRYWPQHF
TRBV28	medium-sized	TRBJ2-2	-	TGTGCCAGCAGTTCACGCCTCAAAGCGGGGGAGCTGTTTTTT	CASSSRLKAGELFF
TRBV2	-	TRBJ1-2	-	TGTGCCAGCAGCGCGGACAGATCCCTCACCTTC	CASSADRSLTF
TRBV4-1	-	TRBJ2-1	-	TGCGCCAGCAGCCAAGGTTTTGGACAGTCCAATGAGCAGTTCTTC	CASSQGFGQSNEQFF
TRBV19	medium-sized	TRBJ1-4	-	TGTGCCAGTAGTATTCGGCAGGGAAATGAAAAACTGTTTTTT	CASSIRQGNEKLFF
TRBV6-1	few	TRBJ2-7	TRBD2	TGTGCCAGCAGTGAAGGCGGGGGGGCCTCCTACGAGCAGTACTTC	CASSEGGGASYEQYF
TRBV4-1	-	TRBJ1-5	-	TGCGCCAGCAGCCAAGATCAAGGGCTTGGCAATCAGCCCCAGCATTTT	CASSQDQGLGNQPQHF
TRBV30	-	TRBJ1-4	TRBD1	TGTGCCTGGAGTCCCGGACAGGGGTATGAAAAACTGTTTTTT	CAWSPGQGYEKLFF
TRBV29-1	-	TRBJ2-3	TRBD2	TGCAGCGTGAAGACTAGCGGGAGCAGCACAGATACGCAGTATTTT	CSVKTSGSSTDTQYF